This is a list of T cell receptor beta chains from one sample in a study of blood T cell repertoires in COVID-19. The method was immunoSEQ multiplex PCR; TCRdb's version includes in-frame clones alone and lacks a portion of them. The sample has 200,000 to 250,000 clones; 65% to 90% are singletons. The sample consisted of peripheral blood. The receptors come from a middle-aged man with COVID-19, enrolled during active disease. CDR3s include the opening cysteine and the closing phenylalanine or tryptophan. A D gene is named only where the DNA matches it firmly. Part of the rows lack a size; the others show once, few, many or a class for expanded clones.

j_gene: TRBJ2-7; v_gene: TRBV11-1; d_gene: -; abundance: once; CDR3aa: CASSLGGHSSYEQYF; CDR3nt: TGTGCCAGCAGCTTAGGGGGGCACAGCTCCTACGAGCAGTACTTC
j_gene: TRBJ1-1; v_gene: TRBV10-3; d_gene: -; abundance: -; CDR3aa: CAVQTDANTEAFF; CDR3nt: TGTGCCGTGCAGACAGACGCTAACACTGAAGCTTTCTTT
j_gene: TRBJ2-5; v_gene: TRBV5-4; d_gene: TRBD1; abundance: -; CDR3aa: CAGGQGGETQYF; CDR3nt: TGTGCCGGGGGACAGGGGGGCGAGACCCAGTACTTC
j_gene: TRBJ1-1; v_gene: TRBV5-1; d_gene: -; abundance: few; CDR3aa: CASSLVVNTEAFF; CDR3nt: TGCGCCAGCAGCTTGGTAGTGAACACTGAAGCTTTCTTT
j_gene: TRBJ2-6; v_gene: TRBV19; d_gene: -; abundance: once; CDR3aa: CASTGTSRSGANVLTF; CDR3nt: TGTGCCAGTACCGGGACATCCCGCTCTGGGGCCAACGTCCTGACTTTC
j_gene: TRBJ2-7; v_gene: TRBV5-3; d_gene: -; abundance: -; CDR3aa: CARSYFQGGGNEQYF; CDR3nt: TGTGCCAGAAGCTATTTCCAGGGCGGCGGGAACGAGCAGTACTTC
j_gene: TRBJ1-4; v_gene: TRBV15; d_gene: -; abundance: -; CDR3aa: CATSRYQGQAQKLFF; CDR3nt: TGTGCCACCAGCAGATACCAGGGACAAGCCCAAAAACTGTTTTTT
j_gene: TRBJ2-7; v_gene: TRBV19; d_gene: -; abundance: once; CDR3aa: CASSSSYEQYF; CDR3nt: TGTGCCAGTAGTTCTAGCTACGAGCAGTACTTC
j_gene: TRBJ2-5; v_gene: TRBV9; d_gene: TRBD1; abundance: once; CDR3aa: CASSPGQGAGKETQYF; CDR3nt: TGTGCCAGCAGCCCCGGACAGGGGGCAGGGAAAGAGACCCAGTACTTC
j_gene: TRBJ2-7; v_gene: TRBV2; d_gene: TRBD1; abundance: -; CDR3aa: CASSETGGSYEQYF; CDR3nt: TGTGCCAGCAGTGAGACAGGGGGCTCCTACGAGCAGTACTTC
j_gene: TRBJ2-7; v_gene: TRBV21-1; d_gene: -; abundance: -; CDR3aa: CASSKWWGHNYEQYF; CDR3nt: TGTGCCAGCAGCAAGTGGTGGGGACATAACTACGAGCAGTACTTC
j_gene: TRBJ2-1; v_gene: TRBV6-2/TRBV6-3; d_gene: -; abundance: -; CDR3aa: CASSYTTGTNEQFF; CDR3nt: TGTGCCAGCAGTTACACTACAGGTACCAATGAGCAGTTCTTC
j_gene: TRBJ1-1; v_gene: TRBV21-1; d_gene: -; abundance: once; CDR3aa: CASSNTWNTEAFF; CDR3nt: TGTGCCAGCAGCAATACATGGAACACTGAAGCTTTCTTT
j_gene: TRBJ1-2; v_gene: TRBV9; d_gene: -; abundance: -; CDR3aa: CASSVERTDGYTF; CDR3nt: TGTGCCAGCAGCGTAGAGCGGACAGATGGCTACACCTTC
j_gene: TRBJ2-1; v_gene: TRBV5-4; d_gene: TRBD1; abundance: -; CDR3aa: CASSRNPGTGNYNEQFF; CDR3nt: TGTGCCAGCAGCAGAAACCCCGGGACAGGAAACTACAATGAGCAGTTCTTC
j_gene: TRBJ1-2; v_gene: TRBV5-6; d_gene: -; abundance: -; CDR3aa: CASSSYSGQRYTF; CDR3nt: TGTGCCAGCAGCTCATATTCGGGACAACGCTACACCTTC
j_gene: TRBJ2-2; v_gene: TRBV5-4; d_gene: -; abundance: -; CDR3aa: CASSETNTGELFF; CDR3nt: TGTGCCAGCAGCGAAACTAACACCGGGGAGCTGTTTTTT
j_gene: TRBJ2-5; v_gene: TRBV19; d_gene: -; abundance: few; CDR3aa: CASSIGSRQETQYF; CDR3nt: TGTGCCAGTAGTATAGGTTCCAGACAAGAGACCCAGTACTTC